This T cell receptor (beta chain) comes out of a study of a mutant IDH1 vaccine in newly diagnosed glioma (dated by TCRdb to the early 2020s). Background on the whole study: Vaccination began 4-6 weeks after radiotherapy alone, or alongside temozolomide cycles in the chemotherapy-containing groups. The roughly 35 treated patients were approximately 62% male and about 40% female, with a mean age of around 40 years. Prior to enrollment, standard therapy consisting of radiotherapy alone, temozolomide alone, or radiochemotherapy with temozolomide had been administered to patients, with the combination being received by most patients. The week-35 safety follow-up was designated visit V12, and the week-47 end of study was designated visit V13. Peripheral blood was collected at six visits: V03 (baseline), V05, V07, V10, V12 and V13. For exploratory analyses, 25 to 30 treated patients had longitudinal TCRB deep sequencing done wherever samples were available. The research as a whole found: Pseudoprogression seemed to be unrelated to changes in the top peripheral T cell clonotypes found by TCRB sequencing. The authors stated that sample limitations prevented analyses of patient blood samples from being reproduced. Immune responses induced by the vaccine were seen in roughly 95% of patients across multiple MHC alleles. Selection of PBMC samples for TCRB deep sequencing was based on availability.

According to the study, the label for this sample's time point signals: week 47, end of study. Every vaccine dose consisted of 300 ug of a 20-mer mutant IDH1 peptide in Montanide, administered subcutaneously together with topical imiquimod. Eight vaccinations were administered to patients in weeks 1, 3, 5, 7, 11, 15, 19 and 23, corresponding to visits V03 through V10. Donors had newly diagnosed WHO grade 3 or 4 IDH1-mutant astrocytomas with loss of nuclear ATRX. The samples were drawn from NOA16, a multicentre, single-arm, open-label phase I trial in Germany that tested a mutant IDH1 peptide vaccine in humans for the first time. Genomic DNA for TCRB sequencing was isolated from EDTA blood with the DNeasy Blood and Tissue Kit. Only a few counts were recorded for this clone. Its cognate antigen has yet to be identified. Within one base of it there is no much larger clone, and no base qualities were kept.

The library was obtained by the immunoSEQ multiplex PCR assay. The hsTCRB Kit was used according to the manufacturer's protocol to amplify rearranged TCR beta chain sequences. TCRB libraries were sequenced on an Illumina MiSeq. For the original study's pipeline: The kit vendor's proprietary platform handled demultiplexing, trimming and gene mapping. TCRdb limited this immuneACCESS table to in-frame rearrangements with V and J called. A share of clones is missing; checked studies link under half to unresolved V genes, and the rest is unexplained. From that table come the V and J calls and clone size; the DNA was used to work out D and trimming. The sample table shows tens of thousands of clones, and roughly four fifths are seen once. The ten largest clones capture 3.2% of the sample. The CDR3, cysteine through phenylalanine, is 14 amino acids long. Of all the DNA, just the CDR3 is kept, 42 bases in frame from base 1. V is cut by 2 bases and J by 6 bases, and the space between the germline ends is 14 bases. The germline V gene (reference sequence) sets CDR1 to SGHKS and CDR2 to YYEKEE.

This TCR was sampled from a woman in her 50s with glioma. The chain is encoded by TRBV5-5 joined to TRBJ1-2; TRBD1 is a possible D gene, resting on 6 matching bases. This specimen consisted of PBMCs, obtained from a glioma patient whose treatment included an IDH1 peptide vaccine. The CDR3 region has the sequence CASSFYREADGYTF. The DNA reads TGTGCCAGCAGCTTCTACAGGGAAGCGGATGGCTACACCTTC.